The source of this TCR beta chain is a study of tumor-infiltrating lymphocytes in primary liver carcinoma (dated by TCRdb to 2017 to 2019). Background for the entire study: Of the five patients (three men and two women, aged 30 to 69 years), four had hepatocellular carcinoma and one had combined HCC and intrahepatic cholangiocarcinoma. The tumors of the five patients were staged as T1-T3 N0M0, with maximum diameters ranging from roughly 4 to 10 cm. A total of approximately 35 specimens from 5 patients underwent TCRbeta repertoire sequencing, comprising 25 tumor regions, 5 adjacent noncancerous liver tissues and 5 peripheral blood samples. Across five regions of each liver tumor, along with adjacent normal tissue and blood, the study brought together TCRbeta repertoire sequencing, expression microarrays and whole-exome sequencing. Repertoires from technical replicates were highly reproducible, with mean shared-clone rates roughly 0.89 and correlation coefficients above 0.95. Each sample produced roughly 3.65 to 7.13 million productive TCRbeta reads, and read depth showed no significant difference between tissue types. Agilent mRNA microarray profiling was performed on the 25 tumor region samples to relate TCRbeta repertoire diversity to the local molecular phenotype. What the research found in general, with its limitations: Only roughly 8-24% of top clones appeared in all five regions of a tumor, which suggests that tumor-infiltrating T cells are spatially heterogeneous. Since the samples were bulk and unsorted, there was no way to compare CD4+ and CD8+ T cell repertoires. The top 250 clones made up a significantly larger repertoire fraction in tumors than in blood (p = 0.039). Only the TCR beta chain was sequenced, so true repertoire diversity is likely underestimated because unpaired alpha chains were not captured. Pairs of tumor regions showed greater repertoire overlap (mean 36%) than tumor-adjacent pairs (around 17%) or tumor-blood pairs (roughly 15%), which is consistent with antigen-driven expansion. The study included only five patients, and the authors note findings should be validated in a larger study.

Without any cell sorting, total RNA and DNA were extracted together from 20-30 mg of bulk tissue using the AllPrep DNA/RNA mini kit. Between late 2015 and March 2016, 4 to 6 patients in China with histopathologically diagnosed primary liver carcinoma had surgical resection. Chronic HBV infection was present in the patients, and the patients were treatment-naive at sampling. Five spatially separated regions were sampled per tumor: superior, inferior, left-lateral and right-lateral poles, plus the tumor centre. Histology showed that every tumor sample contained more than 80% viable tumor cells. Each fresh piece of tumor and adjacent tissue was cut in two, with one half stored in RNAlater at -80 degrees C and the other half sent for histology. The CDR3 starts with the cysteine, ends with the phenylalanine, and has 15 residues. This entry keeps only the CDR3 DNA: 45 bases, framed from base 1. Per the germline V gene, ENHRY is the CDR1 and SYGVKD is the CDR2.

TCRbeta-specific cDNA was reverse-transcribed from about 0.45 ug total RNA using a constant-region primer and ProtoScript II reverse transcriptase. Three nested multiplex PCR rounds, following a slightly modified ARM-PCR procedure, were used to build the TCRbeta libraries. Multiplex TRBV1-TRBV30 forward primers and a Cbeta reverse primer were used in the first two PCR rounds, each of which was run for 9 to 11 cycles. A final 25-cycle PCR with Deep VentR polymerase added sample barcodes and Illumina adapters. Amplicons of 200-500 bp were gel-purified with a QIAquick gel extraction kit before sequencing. TCRbeta amplicons were sequenced on an Illumina HiSeq 2500 with 250-bp paired-end reads. The paper's data handling went like this. To recover full CDR3 sequences, reads were quality-trimmed using Trimmomatic v0.33 and paired reads were then merged using FLASH v1.2.11. MiGEC v1.2.1b assigned V, D and J germline segments to the rearranged TCRbeta sequences. Clonotype statistics and Shannon-Wiener diversity indices were calculated with VDJtools v1.0.0. To reduce sampling bias, subsequent analyses other than the diversity analysis used only the 250 most abundant clonotypes in each sample. In-frame beta chains were kept once TCRdb had trimmed the public reads at Q25 with fastp and called clones with MiXCR. Each entry merges the rows of one CDR3 protein and shows their most common DNA and genes. These V and J calls are TCRdb output, not the study's own analysis. Here the sample has 20,000 to 25,000 distinct CDR3 sequences; around 80% occur a single time. The ten largest clonotypes hold roughly a third of the sample.

As regards this clonotype: This clone's antigen is unknown. The junction shows a germline mismatch at one end, possibly a read error.

Sequencing used liver tumor tissue from sampling region 2. The label giving this sample's cell subset or site can be read as: tumor region T2, inferior pole. The rearrangement combines TRBV10-3 with TRBJ2-5; the D gene is not confidently resolved. This clonotype originated in a woman aged 25 to 45 with primary liver carcinoma and hepatitis B virus infection. The sequence in DNA is TGTGCCACCAGTGAGTCGGCTATCAGACGAGAGACCCAGTACTTC. This gives the protein CATSESAIRRETQYF.